This T cell receptor (beta chain) comes out of a study of shared clonotypes between healthy human individuals. TCRdb's table, derived via immunoSEQ multiplex PCR, lists solely in-frame clones and lacks some. This table has hundreds of thousands of clones, about 91% appearing once. The CDR3 is 16 residues long. Germline V lookup: CDR1 SGDLS, CDR2 YYNGEE. V was pared by 4 bases and J by 5 bases, with 20 bases between. This clone was observed a single time. CD8 cells regarded as naive lacked CD45RO, were positively chosen for CCR7, and omitted terminally differentiated effector memory CD45RA+ cells. Source material: naive CD8+ T cells sorted from blood. The sequence came from a man aged 30-40 years in good health. The genes are TRBV9 and TRBJ2-3, with D possibly being TRBD1 or TRBD2 (5 bases each). The CDR3 bases are TGTGCCAGCAGCACCTCCGGGACGGTAATTGGAGATACGCAGTATTTT. Protein sequence: CASSTSGTVIGDTQYF.